A single sample gave rise to the 17 T cell receptor beta chains below, sequenced in a study of T cell responses to AZD1222 COVID-19 vaccine. Assay used: immunoSEQ multiplex PCR; TCRdb lists only in-frame clones, some missing. The sample carries approximately 80,000 clones, more than 80% recorded once. The material sequenced was peripheral blood, taken on day 0 of AZD1222 vaccination. The receptor source for this set is an adult in good health.

The chain recombines TRBV27 with TRBJ1-4; D is unclear. The V gene's germline CDR1 is MNHEY and CDR2 SMNVEV (reference sequence). Trimming cost V 3 bases and J 0 bases, with 8 bases left between them. The CDR3 runs to 15 residues. CDR3 sequence: CASSFSPATNEKLFF. The CDR3 DNA reads TGTGCCAGCAGTTTCTCCCCTGCAACTAATGAAAAACTGTTTTTT.

The CDR3 protein is CARSLVCHEQYF. The CDR3 DNA is TGTGCCAGAAGCTTGGTTTGCCACGAGCAGTACTTC. The chain employs TRBV5-3 and TRBJ2-7; D remains unclear. TRBV5-3 is classed as an ORF, of uncertain function. This CDR3 comprises 12 residues. The ends were cut back, 0 bases at V and 5 bases at J, with 6 bases in the middle.

The chain combines TRBV7-3 with TRBJ2-2; D gene ambiguous. Trimming cost V 2 bases and J 6 bases, with 7 bases left between them. Germline CDR1 SGHTA, CDR2 FQGTGA. The CDR3 runs 13 residues. The CDR3 DNA is TGTGCCAGCAGCTTAGTAACTGCCGGGGAGCTGTTTTTT. Its translation: CASSLVTAGELFF.

V usage is TRBV30 and J usage is TRBJ1-5; 7 nucleotides line up with TRBD1. Looked up from germline, CDR1 is GTSNPN and CDR2 is SVGIG (reference sequence). After removal of 4 bases from V and 7 bases from J, the junction contained 10 bases not matched to a gene. The CDR3 covers 14 residues. CDR3 protein: CAWNLGGVGQPQHF. In DNA form, the CDR3 reads TGTGCCTGGAACTTAGGGGGCGTTGGGCAGCCCCAGCATTTT.

The chain has TRBV7-8 and TRBJ1-2; tentatively, D is TRBD1 (5 bases). V shed 0 bases and J shed 12 bases, with 20 bases lying between them. Germline values: CDR1 SGHVS, CDR2 FQNEAQ. The CDR3 extends over 15 amino acids. CDR3 in amino acids: CASSLAGGDRPGDTF. CDR3 DNA: TGTGCCAGCAGCTTAGCGGGAGGGGACCGCCCGGGGGACACCTTC.

DNA for the CDR3: TGTGCCAGCTCCCCCAGCGGGGAGGTTGAAAAACTGTTTTTT. Protein product: CASSPSGEVEKLFF. The chain uses TRBV18 and TRBJ1-4; D not resolved. The V end was cut by 6 bases, the J end by 7 bases, with 15 bases between. Germline CDR1 is KGHSH and CDR2 is LQKENI. The CDR3 consists of 14 residues.

The CDR3 nucleotides are TGTGCCAGCAGTGACGCGGGCACCGGGGAGCTGTTTTTT. This encodes CASSDAGTGELFF. This chain connects TRBV6-4 to TRBJ2-2; D may be TRBD2 (5 bases). Trimming pared 2 bases from V and 4 bases from J, leaving 5 bases between. CDR3 length equals 13 residues. In germline, CDR1 is MRHNA, CDR2 SNTAGT.

The gene calls are TRBV19 and TRBJ1-1, with 9 positions matching TRBD1. J lost 1 base, V lost 10 bases, and 10 bases had no gene match. CDR3 length: 15 amino acids. Per germline, CDR1 LNHDA and CDR2 SQIVND (reference sequence). CDR3 residues: CAILPGQGKNTEAFF. The CDR3 DNA is TGTGCCATACTACCGGGACAGGGAAAGAACACTGAAGCTTTCTTT.

This clone occurred a few times. The V and J genes are TRBV5-1 and TRBJ1-1; the D gene is possibly TRBD1 (5 bases). The CDR3 spans 15 residues. The germline V gene encodes CDR1 SGHRS and CDR2 YFSETQ. Trimming removed 4 bases at V and 5 bases at J, with 18 bases between. The CDR3 is CASSPRAGEGTEAFF. The CDR3 nucleotides are TGCGCCAGCAGCCCCAGGGCGGGGGAAGGGACTGAAGCTTTCTTT.

This clone was seen a single time. The rearrangement uses TRBV6-4 and TRBJ2-1; 10 nucleotides align to TRBD1. Unmatched junction bases numbered 11, after V lost 6 bases and J lost 9 bases. Per germline, CDR1 MRHNA and CDR2 SNTAGT. This CDR3 region has 15 residues. CDR3: CASSPTGGELSEQFF. The DNA for the CDR3 is TGTGCCAGCAGCCCGACAGGGGGCGAATTAAGTGAGCAGTTCTTC.

The V gene is TRBV7-9, the J gene TRBJ1-5; tentatively, D is TRBD1 (6 bases). Trimming removed 3 bases at V and 4 bases at J, with 25 bases between. Germline V gives CDR1 SEHNR, CDR2 FQNEAQ (reference sequence). The CDR3 extends over 19 amino acids. CDR3 sequence (DNA): TGTGCCAGCAGCTTTTCGGCCTTACAGGGCGGCCCTCGGAATCAGCCCCAGCATTTT. Encoded protein: CASSFSALQGGPRNQPQHF.

The chain couples TRBV19 to TRBJ1-1; D gene uncertain. There are 18 residues in the CDR3. The V gene's germline CDR1 is LNHDA and CDR2 SQIVND (reference sequence). The germline V and J ends were trimmed by 1 base and 0 bases, with 18 bases remaining between them. CDR3 nucleotide sequence: TGTGCCAGTAGTATAGCACTCCCCTCGAAGGGCTTGAACACTGAAGCTTTCTTT. Protein product: CASSIALPSKGLNTEAFF.

The chain links TRBV10-2 to TRBJ1-6; D not resolved. Trimming removed 7 bases at V and 3 bases at J, with 7 bases between. The CDR3 totals 13 residues. Germline values: CDR1 WSHSY, CDR2 SAAADI. CDR3 in DNA: TGCGCCAGCATGGGAGGCTATAATTCACCCCTCCACTTT. Translating gives CASMGGYNSPLHF.

This chain uses TRBV27 with TRBJ1-2; the D gene is possibly TRBD1 (5 bases). Germline V gene sequence: CDR1 MNHEY, CDR2 SMNVEV (reference sequence). The CDR3 is 13 residues long. V was trimmed by 3 bases and J by 4 bases, leaving 9 bases between them. CDR3 DNA sequence: TGTGCCAGCAGTTTTGGGGGGACCTATGGCTACACCTTC. This codes for CASSFGGTYGYTF.

The rearrangement uses TRBV10-3 and TRBJ1-4; TRBD1 matches at 10 bases. The V segment lost 2 bases and the J segment 4 bases; nucleotides outside the gene matches: 13. The germline CDR1 and CDR2 sequences are ENHRY and SYGVKD. The CDR3 spans 19 residues. CDR3 DNA: TGTGCCATCAGTGAGGTTCCCGGGACAGGGGAGAATCATAATGAAAAACTGTTTTTT. Its translation: CAISEVPGTGENHNEKLFF.

This chain uses TRBV27 with TRBJ2-7; 7 bases line up with TRBD1. Losses at the gene ends were 4 bases for V and 0 bases for J; bases not matched to a gene: 3. This CDR3 spans 14 amino acids. Germline V gives CDR1 MNHEY, CDR2 SMNVEV (reference sequence). The CDR3 protein is CASSYQGVSYEQYF. CDR3 sequence (DNA): TGTGCCAGCAGTTATCAGGGGGTCTCCTACGAGCAGTACTTC.

This chain's CDR3 is CASSLTLLMGIYGYTF. CDR3 DNA sequence: TGTGCCAGCAGCCTTACCCTATTGATGGGGATCTATGGCTACACCTTC. The chain combines TRBV7-2 with TRBJ1-2; no clear D. V dropped 5 bases and J dropped 4 bases, with 20 bases sitting between them. The V gene's germline CDR1 is SGHTA and CDR2 FQGNSA. This CDR3 region has 16 residues. Together with reference TRBV7-2 and TRBJ1-2, the CDR3 gives the full variable domain: GAGVSQSPSNKVTEKGKDVELRCDPISGHTALYWYRQSLGQGLEFLIYFQGNSAPDKSGLPSDRFSAERTGGSVSTLTIQRTQQEDSAVYLCASSLTLLMGIYGYTFGSGTRLTVV.